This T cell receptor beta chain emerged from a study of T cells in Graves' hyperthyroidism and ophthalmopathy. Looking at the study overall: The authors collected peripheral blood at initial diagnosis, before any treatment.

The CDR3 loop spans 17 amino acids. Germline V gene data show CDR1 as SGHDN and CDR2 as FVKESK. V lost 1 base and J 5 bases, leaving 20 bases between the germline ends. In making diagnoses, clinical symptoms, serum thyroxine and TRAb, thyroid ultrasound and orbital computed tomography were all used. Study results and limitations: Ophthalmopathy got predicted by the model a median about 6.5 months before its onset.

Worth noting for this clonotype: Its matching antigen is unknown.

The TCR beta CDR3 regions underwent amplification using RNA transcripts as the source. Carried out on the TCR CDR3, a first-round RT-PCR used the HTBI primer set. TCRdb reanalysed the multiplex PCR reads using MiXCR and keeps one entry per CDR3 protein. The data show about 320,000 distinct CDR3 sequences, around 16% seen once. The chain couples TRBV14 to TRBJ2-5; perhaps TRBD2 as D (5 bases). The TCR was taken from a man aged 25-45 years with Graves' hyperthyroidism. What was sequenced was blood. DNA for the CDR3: TGTGCCAGCAGCCAAGGCCTAGACTCGAGGGTCGGGGAGACCCAGTACTTC. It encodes CASSQGLDSRVGETQYF. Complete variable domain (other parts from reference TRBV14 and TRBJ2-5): EAGVTQFPSHSVIEKGQTVTLRCDPISGHDNLYWYRRVMGKEIKFLLHFVKESKQDESGMPNNRFLAERTGGTYSTLKVQPAELEDSGVYFCASSQGLDSRVGETQYFGPGTRLLVL.